This T cell receptor (beta chain) was identified in a study of tumor and adjacent non-tumor tissue in lung cancer. About this clonotype: What it recognizes is unknown. At one boundary the junction diverges from the germline segment, which might be a read error.

From germline, CDR1 is SGHAT and CDR2 FQNNGV. CDR3 length: 16 residues. Three rounds of nested PCR, following a modified ARM-PCR protocol, produced the TCRbeta library. TCRdb ran MiXCR on the multiplex PCR reads and lists one entry per CDR3 protein. The table shows more than 120,000 distinct CDR3 sequences, with approximately 64% occurring only once. Findings of the study overall: Patients with more diverse tumor TCRs had worse survival. TCR diversity was significantly greater in tumor than normal lung tissue.

RNA was extracted from bulk tissue without any cell sorting. Donors were chemotherapy-naive, newly diagnosed lung cancer surgical patients in China, August–late 2014. The chain has TRBV11-2 and TRBJ2-5; 9 nucleotides match TRBD2. The sample consisted of lung tumor tissue. The source is a man aged 55-75 years with small cell lung cancer. CDR3 residues: CPSSSLAGWAEETQYF. The CDR3, as DNA: TGTCCCAGCAGCTCCCTAGCGGGATGGGCCGAAGAGACCCAGTACTTC.